This T cell receptor beta chain was observed in a study of T cells in Graves' hyperthyroidism and ophthalmopathy. Study results and caveats: Blood also contained most expanded thyroid clonotypes above 0.001.

As concerns this clonotype: The antigen remains undetermined.

The junction had 11 bases not matched to a gene; V was cut back by 7 bases and J by 4 bases. This CDR3 is built from 16 residues. Germline V gives CDR1 SGHDN, CDR2 FVKESK. The study excluded patients with uncontrolled infection, other autoimmune disease, pregnancy or lactation. The source material, RNA transcripts, was used to amplify TCR beta CDR3 regions. HTBI primers were employed in a first-round RT-PCR of the TCR CDR3. MiXCR, run by TCRdb on the multiplex PCR reads, gives a single entry per CDR3 protein. The sample yields around 300,000 distinct CDR3 sequences, about 15% seen once. V usage is TRBV14 and J usage is TRBJ2-1; 9 bases agree with TRBD2. This TCR was sampled from a woman aged 25 to 45 with Graves' hyperthyroidism. The specimen was blood. CDR3 sequence: CASIGGAGGPYNEQFF. DNA for the CDR3: TGTGCCAGCATCGGAGGGGCGGGAGGGCCATACAATGAGCAGTTCTTC.